Presented here are 12 T cell receptor beta chains from one specimen sequenced in a study of Graves' ophthalmopathy and Graves' hyperthyroidism. Amplification of TCR beta CDR3 regions used RNA transcripts. The first-round RT-PCR employed HTBI primers together with the Qiagen OneStep RT-PCR kit. A multiplex PCR was then performed as the second round. TCRdb processed the multiplex PCR reads anew with MiXCR; each CDR3 protein has one entry. This sample yields 500,000 to 700,000 distinct CDR3 sequences, of which 20% to 25% are seen a single time; about 6.6% belongs to the top ten. Material: peripheral blood. All receptors derive from a woman aged 18-29 years with stable Graves' hyperthyroidism. Some clones in this sample may be carry-over from other donors' samples.

This clonotype was seen a few times. The V call is TRBV6-5, the J call TRBJ1-1, with D tentatively TRBD1 (6 bases). This CDR3 comprises 14 residues. Germline CDR1 is MNHEY and CDR2 is SVGAGI. V was shortened by 7 bases and J by 4 bases, with 16 bases between the two germline ends. The CDR3 region is CASILITGSTEAFF. CDR3 nucleotides: TGTGCCAGCATTCTAATTACAGGGAGCACTGAAGCTTTCTTT.

The table lists this clonotype with many counts. The chain recombines TRBV20-1 with TRBJ2-7; TRBD1 aligns across 8 bases. Germline V CDR1 and CDR2: DFQATT, SNEGSKA (reference sequence). V shed 5 bases, J shed 3 bases, and the junction held 6 bases outside the gene matches. CDR3 length: 13 amino acids. The CDR3 bases are TGCAGTGCTCGGGACAGGCTTTACTACGAGCAGTACTTC. Protein: CSARDRLYYEQYF.

This clonotype was detected ten times or more. This sequence joins TRBV6-2 or TRBV6-3 and TRBJ2-5; D may be TRBD2 (6 bases). CDR1 and CDR2 (germline): MNHEY, SVGEGT. V was cut by 2 bases and J by 4 bases, with 14 bases left in between. The CDR3 sequence is 15 residues long. CDR3 region: CASSYGESGLETQYF. The CDR3 region has the DNA TGTGCCAGCAGTTACGGCGAGAGCGGGTTAGAGACCCAGTACTTC.

This clonotype was recorded many times. The chain recombines TRBV29-1 with TRBJ2-7, with 10 bases identical to TRBD1. The CDR3 has 16 residues. Per germline, CDR1 SQVTM and CDR2 ANQGSEA. J lost 0 bases, V lost 1 base, and 6 bases had no gene match. CDR3 sequence: CSVEGVDRGNSYEQYF. CDR3 nucleotide sequence: TGCAGCGTTGAAGGGGTGGACAGGGGGAACTCCTACGAGCAGTACTTC.

This clonotype occurred many times. The DNA for the CDR3 is TGTGCCAGCAGCTTAGGACAGGTGAACTACGAGCAGTACTTC. It codes for CASSLGQVNYEQYF. The chain has TRBV7-2 and TRBJ2-7; D may be TRBD1 (6 bases). V dropped 1 base and J dropped 3 bases, with 10 bases sitting between them. Germline loops: CDR1 SGHTA, CDR2 FQGNSA. The CDR3 extends over 14 amino acids.

V gene TRBV18 combines with J gene TRBJ1-1; D not resolved. V shed 2 bases and J shed 3 bases, with 13 bases lying between them. Germline loops: CDR1 KGHSH, CDR2 LQKENI. There are 15 residues in the CDR3. The DNA for the CDR3 is TGTGCCAGCTCACCAATCACAGCCAGCCACACTGAAGCTTTCTTT. Translated, it gives CASSPITASHTEAFF.

This clonotype occurred many times. The rearrangement links TRBV10-1 to TRBJ2-7; no clear D gene. Germline assignment: CDR1 WNHNN and CDR2 SYGVQD (reference sequence). The V end was cut by 1 base, the J end by 6 bases, with 10 bases between. This CDR3 is 13 amino acids long. The DNA for the CDR3 is TGCGCCAGCAGTGAGTATCTGAGCACCGAGCAGTACTTC. This gives the protein CASSEYLSTEQYF.

This clonotype was seen only a few times. The conserved phenylalanine or tryptophan normally closing the CDR3 is absent here, so this likely arose from a read error. This sequence joins TRBV27 and TRBJ1-1; D gene ambiguous. Trimming stripped 4 bases from V and 11 bases from J, with 14 bases between. Looked up from germline, CDR1 is MNHEY and CDR2 is SMNVEV (reference sequence). The CDR3 covers 12 residues. CDR3 loop: CASSYRDLEAFL. The CDR3 nucleotides read TGTGCCAGCAGTTATCGGGATCTCGAGGCTTTCTTG.

As concerns this clonotype: The junction differs from germline at one of its ends, possibly a read error. The chain carries TRBV2 and TRBJ2-2, with a possible D match to TRBD2 (6 bases). This CDR3 has 16 amino acids. Germline V gene sequence: CDR1 SNHLY, CDR2 FYNNEI. The CDR3 reads CASLKRGNHGTGDLFF. As DNA, the CDR3 is TGTGCCAGCCTTAAACGGGGGAACCATGGCACCGGGGATCTGTTTTTT.

This clonotype was picked up many times. The chain recombines TRBV7-2 with TRBJ2-2; TRBD1 aligns across 7 bases. CDR3 size: 16 residues. Germline CDR1 is SGHTA and CDR2 is FQGNSA. V trimming: 3 bases; J trimming: 2 bases; junction bases outside the gene matches: 6. CDR3 in DNA: TGTGCCAGCAGCTTTGCCGGGACAGCCAACACCGGGGAGCTGTTTTTT. Its translation is CASSFAGTANTGELFF.

This clonotype appeared many times. The chain couples TRBV20-1 to TRBJ1-6, with D tentatively TRBD1 (6 bases). V was shortened by 2 bases and J by 5 bases, with 13 bases between the two germline ends. CDR3 length: 15 residues. Per the germline V gene, CDR1 is DFQATT and CDR2 is SNEGSKA (reference sequence). The chain's CDR3 is CSARMDSGNNSPLHF. Here the CDR3 DNA reads TGCAGTGCTAGAATGGACAGCGGAAATAATTCACCCCTCCACTTT.

V gene TRBV29-1 combines with J gene TRBJ2-7, with D unclear. Trimming removed 7 bases at V and 0 bases at J, with 13 bases between. Germline lookup yields CDR1 SQVTM and CDR2 ANQGSEA. The CDR3 length is 13 residues. CDR3 loop: CSARNYLSYEQYF. For the CDR3, the DNA is TGCAGCGCACGGAATTACCTCTCCTACGAGCAGTACTTC.